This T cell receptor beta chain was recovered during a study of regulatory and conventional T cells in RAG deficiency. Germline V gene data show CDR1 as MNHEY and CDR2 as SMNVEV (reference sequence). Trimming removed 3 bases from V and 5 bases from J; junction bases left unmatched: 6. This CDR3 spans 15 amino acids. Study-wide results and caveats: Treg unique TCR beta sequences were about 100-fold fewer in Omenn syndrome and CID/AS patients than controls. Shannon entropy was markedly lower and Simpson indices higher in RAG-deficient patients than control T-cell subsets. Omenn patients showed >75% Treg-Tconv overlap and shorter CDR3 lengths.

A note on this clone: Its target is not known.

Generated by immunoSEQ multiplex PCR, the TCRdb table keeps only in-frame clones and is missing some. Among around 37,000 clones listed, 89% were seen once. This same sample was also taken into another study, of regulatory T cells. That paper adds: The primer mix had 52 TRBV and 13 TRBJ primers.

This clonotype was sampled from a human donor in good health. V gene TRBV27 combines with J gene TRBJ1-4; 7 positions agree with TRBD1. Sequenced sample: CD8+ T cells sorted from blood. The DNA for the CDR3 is TGTGCCAGCAGTTTTAGGGGGACAGCAAATGAAAAACTGTTTTTT. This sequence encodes CASSFRGTANEKLFF.